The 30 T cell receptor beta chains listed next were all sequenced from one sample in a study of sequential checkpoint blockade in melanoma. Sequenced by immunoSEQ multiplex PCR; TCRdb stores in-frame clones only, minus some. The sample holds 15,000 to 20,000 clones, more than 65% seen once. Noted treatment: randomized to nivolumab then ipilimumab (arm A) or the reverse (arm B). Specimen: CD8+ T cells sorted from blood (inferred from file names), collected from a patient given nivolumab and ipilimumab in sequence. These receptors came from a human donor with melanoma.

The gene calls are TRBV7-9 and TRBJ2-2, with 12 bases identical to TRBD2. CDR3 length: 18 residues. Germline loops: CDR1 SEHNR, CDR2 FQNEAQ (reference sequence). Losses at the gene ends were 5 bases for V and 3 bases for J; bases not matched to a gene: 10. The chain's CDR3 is CASSELAGGRRDTGELFF. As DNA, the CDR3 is TGTGCCAGCAGCGAACTAGCGGGAGGCCGTAGAGACACCGGGGAGCTGTTTTTT.

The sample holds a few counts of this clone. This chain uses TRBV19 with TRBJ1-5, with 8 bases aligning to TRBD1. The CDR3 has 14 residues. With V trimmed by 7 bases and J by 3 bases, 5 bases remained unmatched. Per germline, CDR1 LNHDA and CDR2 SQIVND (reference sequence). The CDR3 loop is CASIDRGNNQPQHF. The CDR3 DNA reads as TGTGCCAGTATTGACAGGGGAAACAATCAGCCCCAGCATTTT.

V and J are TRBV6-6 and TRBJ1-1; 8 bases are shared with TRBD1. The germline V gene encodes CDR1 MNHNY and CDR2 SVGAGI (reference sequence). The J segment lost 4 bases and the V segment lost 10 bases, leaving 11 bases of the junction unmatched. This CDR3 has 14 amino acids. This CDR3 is CATQTGGTATEAFF. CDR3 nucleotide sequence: TGTGCCACCCAAACAGGGGGGACGGCCACTGAAGCTTTCTTT.

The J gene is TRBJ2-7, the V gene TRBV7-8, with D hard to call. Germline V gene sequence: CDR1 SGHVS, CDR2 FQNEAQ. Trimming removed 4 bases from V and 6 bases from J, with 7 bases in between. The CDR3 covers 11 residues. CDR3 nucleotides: TGTGCCAGCAGCTCCCCTAGCGAGCAGTACTTC. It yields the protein CASSSPSEQYF.

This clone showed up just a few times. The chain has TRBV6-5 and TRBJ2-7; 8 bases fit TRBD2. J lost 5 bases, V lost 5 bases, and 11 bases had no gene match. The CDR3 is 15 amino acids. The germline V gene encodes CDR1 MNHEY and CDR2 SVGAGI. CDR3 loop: CASSGTGGGPDEQYF. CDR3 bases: TGTGCCAGCAGTGGGACCGGGGGGGGGCCGGACGAGCAGTACTTC.

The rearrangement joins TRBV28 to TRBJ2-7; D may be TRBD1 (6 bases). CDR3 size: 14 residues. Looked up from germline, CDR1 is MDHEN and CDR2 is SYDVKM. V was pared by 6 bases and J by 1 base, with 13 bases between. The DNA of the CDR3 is TGTGCCAGCAGCGTGGGGGCGACGTCCTACGAGCAGTACTTC. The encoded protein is CASSVGATSYEQYF.

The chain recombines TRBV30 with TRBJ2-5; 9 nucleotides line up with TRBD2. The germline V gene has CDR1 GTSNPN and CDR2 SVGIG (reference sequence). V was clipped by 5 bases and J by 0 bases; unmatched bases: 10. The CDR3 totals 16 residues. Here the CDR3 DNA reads TGTGCCTGGGGTAGGGCGGGGGGGGACTACCAAGAGACCCAGTACTTC. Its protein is CAWGRAGGDYQETQYF.

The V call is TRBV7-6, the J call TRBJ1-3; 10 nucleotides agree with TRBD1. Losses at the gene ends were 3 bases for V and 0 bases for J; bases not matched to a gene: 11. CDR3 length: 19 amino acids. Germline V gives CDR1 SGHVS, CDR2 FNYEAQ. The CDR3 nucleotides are TGTGCCAGCAGCTTGTCCGGGACAGGGGAAATAAACTCTGGAAACACCATATATTTT. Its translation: CASSLSGTGEINSGNTIYF.

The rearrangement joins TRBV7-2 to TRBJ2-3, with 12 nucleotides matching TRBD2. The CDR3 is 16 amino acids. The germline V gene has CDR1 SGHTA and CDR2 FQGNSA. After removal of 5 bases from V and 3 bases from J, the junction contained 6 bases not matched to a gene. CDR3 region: CASSLLLAGGTDTQYF. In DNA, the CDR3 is TGTGCCAGCAGCCTCCTGCTAGCGGGGGGGACAGATACGCAGTATTTT.

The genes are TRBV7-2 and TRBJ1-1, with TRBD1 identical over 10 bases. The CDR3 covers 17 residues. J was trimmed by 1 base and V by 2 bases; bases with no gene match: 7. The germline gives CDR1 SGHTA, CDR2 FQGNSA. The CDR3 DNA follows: TGTGCCAGCAGCTTACCACCGGGACAGGGGTGGAACACTGAAGCTTTCTTT. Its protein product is CASSLPPGQGWNTEAFF.

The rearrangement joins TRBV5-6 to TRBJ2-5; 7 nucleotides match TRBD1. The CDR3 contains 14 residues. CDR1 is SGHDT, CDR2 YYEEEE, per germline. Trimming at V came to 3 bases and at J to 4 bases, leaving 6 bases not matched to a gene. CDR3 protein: CASSWIRDRETQYF. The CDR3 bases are TGTGCCAGCAGCTGGATCCGGGACAGAGAGACCCAGTACTTC.

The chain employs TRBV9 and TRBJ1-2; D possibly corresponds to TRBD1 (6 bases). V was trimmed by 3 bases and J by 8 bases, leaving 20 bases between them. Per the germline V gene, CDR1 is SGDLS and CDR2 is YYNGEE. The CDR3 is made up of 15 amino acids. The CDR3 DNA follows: TGTGCCAGCAGCGCGGGGGGGGCCCCTGAGGAAGGCTACACCTTC. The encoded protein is CASSAGGAPEEGYTF.

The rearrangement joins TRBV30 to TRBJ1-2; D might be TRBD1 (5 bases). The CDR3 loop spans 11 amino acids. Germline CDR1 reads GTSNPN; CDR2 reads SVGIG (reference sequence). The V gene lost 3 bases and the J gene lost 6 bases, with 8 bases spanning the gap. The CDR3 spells CAWRGGDGYTF. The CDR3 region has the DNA TGTGCCTGGAGGGGGGGGGATGGCTACACCTTC.

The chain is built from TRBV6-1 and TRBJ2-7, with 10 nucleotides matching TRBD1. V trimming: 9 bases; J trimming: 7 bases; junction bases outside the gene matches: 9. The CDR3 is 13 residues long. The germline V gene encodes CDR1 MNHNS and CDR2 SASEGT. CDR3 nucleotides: TGTGCCAGTAGGGACAGGGGTGTATGGGAGCAGTACTTC. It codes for CASRDRGVWEQYF.

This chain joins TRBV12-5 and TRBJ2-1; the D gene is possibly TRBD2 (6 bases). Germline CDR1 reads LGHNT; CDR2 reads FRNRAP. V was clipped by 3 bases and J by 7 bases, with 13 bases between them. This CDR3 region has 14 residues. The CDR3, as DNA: TGTGCTAGTGGTTTAGGAGGGAATTGGAATGAGCAGTTCTTC. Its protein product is CASGLGGNWNEQFF.

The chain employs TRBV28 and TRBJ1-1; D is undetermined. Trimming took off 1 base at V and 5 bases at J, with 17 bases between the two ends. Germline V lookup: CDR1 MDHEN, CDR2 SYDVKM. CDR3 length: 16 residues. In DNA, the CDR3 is TGTGCCAGCAGTTTATTGGAGAACAGCCCGGGGACTGAAGCTTTCTTT. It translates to CASSLLENSPGTEAFF.

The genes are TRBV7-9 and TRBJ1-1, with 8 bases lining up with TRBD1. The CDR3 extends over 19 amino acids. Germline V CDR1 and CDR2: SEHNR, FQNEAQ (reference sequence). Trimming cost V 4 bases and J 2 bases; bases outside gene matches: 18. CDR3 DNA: TGTGCCAGCAGCTATATTAGAAGTACTGTAGGACAGGGTAACACTGAAGCTTTCTTT. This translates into CASSYIRSTVGQGNTEAFF. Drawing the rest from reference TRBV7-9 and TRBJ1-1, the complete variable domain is DTGVSQNPRHKITKRGQNVTFRCDPISEHNRLYWYRQTLGQGPEFLTYFQNEAQLEKSRLLSDRFSAERPKGSFSTLEIQRTEQGDSAMYLCASSYIRSTVGQGNTEAFFGQGTRLTVV.

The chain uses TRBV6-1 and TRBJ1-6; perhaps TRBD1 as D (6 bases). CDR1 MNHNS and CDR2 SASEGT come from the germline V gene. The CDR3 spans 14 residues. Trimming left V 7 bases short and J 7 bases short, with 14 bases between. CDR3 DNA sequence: TGTGCCAGCAATACAGGGACGGGGAATTCACCCCTCCACTTT. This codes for CASNTGTGNSPLHF.

The CDR3 DNA is TGTGCCAGCAGCCGGACTAGCGGATCTAGTAATGAGCAGTTCTTC. Translation gives CASSRTSGSSNEQFF. The chain couples TRBV7-6 to TRBJ2-1; 10 nucleotides line up with TRBD2. This CDR3 comprises 15 residues. In germline, CDR1 is SGHVS, CDR2 FNYEAQ. V lost 5 bases and J lost 7; bases outside the gene matches: 8.

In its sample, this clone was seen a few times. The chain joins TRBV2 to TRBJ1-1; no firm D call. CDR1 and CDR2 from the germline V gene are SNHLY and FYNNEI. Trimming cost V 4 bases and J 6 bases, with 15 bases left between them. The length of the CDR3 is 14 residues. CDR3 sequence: CASSGRLPRPEAFF. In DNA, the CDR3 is TGTGCCAGCAGTGGACGACTCCCCCGTCCTGAAGCTTTCTTT.

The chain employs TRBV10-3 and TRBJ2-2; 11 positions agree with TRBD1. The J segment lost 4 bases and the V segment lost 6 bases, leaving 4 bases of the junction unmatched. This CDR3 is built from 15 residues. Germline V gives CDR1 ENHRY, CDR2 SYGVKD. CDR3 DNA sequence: TGTGCCATCAGGATGGGACAGGGGGGCACCGGGGAGCTGTTTTTT. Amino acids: CAIRMGQGGTGELFF.

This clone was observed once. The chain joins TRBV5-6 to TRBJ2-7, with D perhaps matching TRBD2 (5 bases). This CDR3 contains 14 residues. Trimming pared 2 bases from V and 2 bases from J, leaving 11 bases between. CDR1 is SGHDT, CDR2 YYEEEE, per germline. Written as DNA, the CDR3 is TGTGCCAGCAGCTTAGAAGGAGGAACCTACGAGCAGTACTTC. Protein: CASSLEGGTYEQYF.

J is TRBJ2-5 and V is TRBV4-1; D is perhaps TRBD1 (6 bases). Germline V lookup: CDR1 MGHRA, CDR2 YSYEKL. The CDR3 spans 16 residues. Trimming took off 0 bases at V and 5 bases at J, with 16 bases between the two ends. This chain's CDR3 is CASSQDPGLGAETQYF. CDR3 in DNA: TGCGCCAGCAGCCAAGATCCCGGACTGGGGGCCGAGACCCAGTACTTC.

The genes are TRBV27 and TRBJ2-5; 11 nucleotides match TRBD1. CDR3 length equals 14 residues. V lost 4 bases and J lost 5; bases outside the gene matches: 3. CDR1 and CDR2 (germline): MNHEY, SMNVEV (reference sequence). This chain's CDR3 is CASSSGQGVETQYF. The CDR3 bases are TGTGCCAGCAGTTCGGGACAGGGGGTGGAGACCCAGTACTTC.

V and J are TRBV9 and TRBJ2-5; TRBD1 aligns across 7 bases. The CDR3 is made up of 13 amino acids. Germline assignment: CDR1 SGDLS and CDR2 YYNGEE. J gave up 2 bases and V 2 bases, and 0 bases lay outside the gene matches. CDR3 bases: TGTGCCAGCAGCGTGACAGGGCAAGAGACCCAGTACTTC. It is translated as CASSVTGQETQYF.

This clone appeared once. CDR3 sequence reads: CASSPPLAGGDNEQFF. CDR3 nucleotides: TGTGCCAGCAGTCCCCCACTAGCGGGAGGGGACAATGAGCAGTTCTTC. The rearrangement uses TRBV27 and TRBJ2-1; 13 bases fit TRBD2. The CDR3 totals 16 residues. With 5 bases clipped from V and 5 bases from J, the junction kept 6 bases outside the gene matches. Germline CDR1 is MNHEY and CDR2 is SMNVEV (reference sequence).

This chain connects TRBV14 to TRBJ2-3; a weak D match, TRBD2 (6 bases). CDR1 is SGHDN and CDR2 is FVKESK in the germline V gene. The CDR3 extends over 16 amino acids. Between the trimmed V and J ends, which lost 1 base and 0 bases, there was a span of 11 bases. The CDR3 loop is CASSQADYSSTDTQYF. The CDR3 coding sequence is TGTGCCAGCAGCCAAGCGGACTACAGTAGCACAGATACGCAGTATTTT. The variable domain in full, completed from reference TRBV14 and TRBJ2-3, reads EAGVTQFPSHSVIEKGQTVTLRCDPISGHDNLYWYRRVMGKEIKFLLHFVKESKQDESGMPNNRFLAERTGGTYSTLKVQPAELEDSGVYFCASSQADYSSTDTQYFGPGTRLTVL.

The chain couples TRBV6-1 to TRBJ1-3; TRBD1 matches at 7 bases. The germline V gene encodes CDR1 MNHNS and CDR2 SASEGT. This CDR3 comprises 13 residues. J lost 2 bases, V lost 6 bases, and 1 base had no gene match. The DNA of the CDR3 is TGTGCCAGCAGAGGGACAGCTGGAAACACCATATATTTT. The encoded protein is CASRGTAGNTIYF.

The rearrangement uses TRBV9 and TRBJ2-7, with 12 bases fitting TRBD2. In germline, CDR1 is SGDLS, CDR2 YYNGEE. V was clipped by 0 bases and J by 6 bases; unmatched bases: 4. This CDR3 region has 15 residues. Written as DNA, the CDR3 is TGTGCCAGCAGCGTAGGACTAGCGGGGGATGGCGAGCAGTACTTC. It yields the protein CASSVGLAGDGEQYF.

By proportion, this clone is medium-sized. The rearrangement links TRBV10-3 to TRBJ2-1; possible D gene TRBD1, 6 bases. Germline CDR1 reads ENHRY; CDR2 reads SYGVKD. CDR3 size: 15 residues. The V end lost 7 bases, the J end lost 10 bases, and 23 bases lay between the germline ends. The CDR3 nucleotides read TGTGCCATCAACCCCGGGGCAGGGGCTAAGCGGGAGCAGTTCTTC. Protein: CAINPGAGAKREQFF.